This T cell receptor beta chain stems from a study of CD8 T cells in Susac syndrome. Study-wide results and limits: The CD4+ T cell repertoires in Susac syndrome were not clonally expanded.

cDNA came from roughly 0.5 to 1 ug RNA primed by random hexamers. The TCR beta CDR3 was amplified by immunoSEQ multiplex PCR across 54 Vbeta, 13 Jbeta. TCRdb independently ran MiXCR on the immunoSEQ multiplex PCR reads; one entry per CDR3 protein. This repertoire shows fewer than 200,000 distinct CDR3 sequences, 94% found once; its top ten account for roughly 0.12%. Concerning this clonotype: Its antigen is still unknown.

CDR3 length: 12 residues. Deletions cut 4 bases from V and 11 bases from J, with 12 bases between. Germline CDR1 is SEHNR and CDR2 is FQNEAQ (reference sequence). Sequenced input: CD4+ T cells from PBMCs. The V and J genes are TRBV7-9 and TRBJ2-1; TRBD1 is a possible D gene (5 bases). The receptor's source is a human donor with Susac syndrome. CDR3 in DNA: TGTGCCAGCAGCTCCAGGGCAATCAAGCAGTTCTTC. Its protein is CASSSRAIKQFF.